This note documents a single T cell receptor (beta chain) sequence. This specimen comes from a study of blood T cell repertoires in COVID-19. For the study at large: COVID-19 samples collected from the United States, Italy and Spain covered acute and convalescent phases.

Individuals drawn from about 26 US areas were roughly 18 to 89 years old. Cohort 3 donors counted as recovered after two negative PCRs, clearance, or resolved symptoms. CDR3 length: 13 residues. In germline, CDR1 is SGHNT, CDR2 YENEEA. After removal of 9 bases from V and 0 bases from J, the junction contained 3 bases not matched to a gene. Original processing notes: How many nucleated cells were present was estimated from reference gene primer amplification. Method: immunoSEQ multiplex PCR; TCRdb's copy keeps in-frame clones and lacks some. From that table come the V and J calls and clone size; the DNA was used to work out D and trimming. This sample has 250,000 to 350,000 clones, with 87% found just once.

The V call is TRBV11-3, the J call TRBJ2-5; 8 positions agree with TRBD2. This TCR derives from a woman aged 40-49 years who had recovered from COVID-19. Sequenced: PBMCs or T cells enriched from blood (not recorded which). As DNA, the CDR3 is TGTGCCAGTATTAGCGGGAACCAAGAGACCCAGTACTTC. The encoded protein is CASISGNQETQYF.